This TCR beta chain was found in a study of T cells in localized non-small cell lung cancer. Points from the study as a whole: The tumor had only one region sequenced, so heterogeneity remains possible.

This clone was seen just once. No antigen is known for it. Repertoires were generated with immunoSEQ multiplex PCR, while TCRdb's copy carries only in-frame clones and drops some. This sample has 21,000 or so clones, with 88% found just once. This CDR3 is 18 amino acids long. CDR1 and CDR2 (germline): SQVTM, ANQGSEA. V shed 6 bases, J shed 5 bases, and the junction held 22 bases outside the gene matches. This TCR derives from a male donor at least 60 years old with stage II lung adenocarcinoma. The V and J genes are TRBV29-1 and TRBJ2-1, with TRBD2 matching over 7 bases. Here the sequenced sample was peripheral blood mononuclear cells, taken before any cancer treatment. The CDR3 DNA sequence: TGCAGCGTCACCCTTCTAATGGCAGCGGCTGGGGGGGACAATGAGCAGTTCTTC. Translation: CSVTLLMAAAGGDNEQFF.